This T cell receptor (beta chain) was captured by sequencing in a study of identifying expanded T cells in peripheral blood. Assay: immunoSEQ multiplex PCR; the TCRdb copy retains only in-frame clones and omits some. In the table there are approximately 83,000 clones, around 83% of which are singletons. About this clone itself: Antigen: not known.

The ends were cut back, 4 bases at V and 0 bases at J, with 21 bases in the middle. CDR3 length: 19 amino acids. Germline V gene sequence: CDR1 KGHSH, CDR2 LQKENI. The study's findings and limits: Across healthy donors, higher total template counts meant significantly greater approximately two-week count variance.

Input material: blood. The receptor comes from a person between 18 and 75 years old in good health. The rearrangement links TRBV18 to TRBJ2-2; D call uncertain. The CDR3 sequence is CASSRDTLWSNANTGELFF. The CDR3 DNA reads as TGTGCCAGCTCACGAGACACTCTCTGGTCCAACGCGAACACCGGGGAGCTGTTTTTT.